Here is one T cell receptor beta chain with its context. Its recognized antigen is unknown. No much larger clonotype is one base removed from it; base qualities were not supplied. The data stem from a study of blood T cells in healthy people across ages (dated by TCRdb to about 2015). About the study as a whole: In model experiments, roughly one uniquely barcoded TCR beta cDNA molecule per two T cells was captured by template switching. Age-related changes in TCR beta repertoire diversity were measured in the study by deep sequencing normalized with unique cDNA molecular identifiers. Donors were grouped into four age groups: young (average approximately 15 years), middle-aged (39), aged (roughly 67) and long-lived (82). To avoid experimental bias, donors of different ages were spread randomly across the sequencing lanes. Using the same blood draw, the study looked at two additional independent replicas of 1 million unique cDNA reads for two donors, one aged 18 to 30 and the other aged 80 or older. What the research found in general, with its limitations: Since profiling was done on bulk unsorted PBMCs, naive and antigen-experienced compartments could not be conclusively compared. A strong correlation was found between observed TCR beta diversity and the percentage of naive T cells measured by flow cytometry. The long-lived group showed more naive CD4+ T cells, fewer expanded clones and increased TCR diversity than the aged group, suggesting age selection. Estimates of total diversity based on one million sequenced T cells were considered lower bounds and underestimates. Observed TCR beta diversity per million T cells fell roughly linearly with age, and a significant reduction was already apparent by age around 40. Because donor CMV infection status was unknown, age-related changes in expanded clonotypes were potentially confounded.

From cysteine to phenylalanine, the CDR3 is 14 amino acids long. Only CDR3 DNA remains: 42 bases, in frame from the first base. V is reduced by 6 bases and J by 0 bases, leaving a spacing of 10 bases between them. CDR1 MNHNY and CDR2 SVGAGI are derived from the germline V gene (reference sequence). Donors were around 37 systemically healthy Caucasian individuals from Russia aged roughly 6 to 100 years. Each donor gave 9 to 10 milliliters of peripheral blood, collected into EDTA-treated Vacutainer tubes. PBMCs were isolated by Ficoll-Paque density-gradient centrifugation, with at least 7 million obtained per sample. Total RNA was extracted from PBMCs with Trizol reagent, with at least 6 micrograms obtained per sample. For every donor, an aliquot of PBMCs went through flow cytometry to measure the percentages of naive CD45RAhigh/CD27high T cells. The protocol used for the library was 5' RACE. TCRdb names Illumina HiSeq 2500 as the instrument used. A second PCR of 7 to 11 cycles was performed with a sample-barcoded 5' primer and a J-beta primer mix. Each TCR beta cDNA molecule received a unique molecular identifier from a template-switch 5' adaptor carrying 12 random nucleotides. Each sample yielded at least 3 million CDR3-containing paired-end reads. All of the RNA was converted into first-strand cDNA using the Mint cDNA synthesis kit, with a TRBC-specific oligonucleotide serving as the primer. After uracil-DNA glycosylase treatment, a first 18-cycle PCR used universal primers M1SS and BC2_uni_R on all cDNA. The published analysis was carried out like this. Each sample was normalized by randomly selecting 1 million high-quality reads, each carrying a distinct molecular identifier. Instead of being binned into consensus sequences, reads that shared molecular identifiers were thrown out. MiTCR, with a Q25 quality threshold and the strictest error-elimination algorithm, was used for CDR3 identification, clonotype clustering and error correction. Lower-bound total TCR beta diversity was estimated with a nonparametric unseen species model using Euler transformation. Clones were called with MiXCR by TCRdb after fastp trimmed the public reads at Q25, and only in-frame beta chains were retained. Entries that share a CDR3 protein sequence are merged under the most common genes and DNA. These V and J calls originate from TCRdb's pipeline instead of the authors' own analysis. The sample profile shows some 320,000 distinct CDR3 sequences; roughly 26% of them were found once. The top ten clonotypes cover over 25% of the sample.

The sequence joins TRBV6-6 to TRBJ2-3, with a weak D call of TRBD2 (5 bases match). This TCR was recovered from a woman aged 70-85 years in good health. Sequenced: blood. The bases read TGTGCCAGCAGCCCCCTAGCTAGCACAGATACGCAGTATTTT. Its coded protein is CASSPLASTDTQYF.